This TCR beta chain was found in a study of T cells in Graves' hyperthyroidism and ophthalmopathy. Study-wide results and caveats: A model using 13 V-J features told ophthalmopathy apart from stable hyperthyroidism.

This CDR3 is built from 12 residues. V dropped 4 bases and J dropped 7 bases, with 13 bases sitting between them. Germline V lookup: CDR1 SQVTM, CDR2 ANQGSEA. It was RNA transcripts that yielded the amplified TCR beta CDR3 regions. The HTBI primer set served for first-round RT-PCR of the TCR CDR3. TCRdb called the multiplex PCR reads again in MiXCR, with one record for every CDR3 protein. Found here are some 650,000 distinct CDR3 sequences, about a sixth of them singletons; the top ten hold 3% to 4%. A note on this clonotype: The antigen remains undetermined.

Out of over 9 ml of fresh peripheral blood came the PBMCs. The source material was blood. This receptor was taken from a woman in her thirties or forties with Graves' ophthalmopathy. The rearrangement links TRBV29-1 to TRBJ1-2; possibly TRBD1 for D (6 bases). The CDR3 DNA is TGCAGCGTTGCAACAGGGCAGAGTGGCTACACCTTC. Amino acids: CSVATGQSGYTF.